These 17 T cell receptor beta chains came from one sample sequenced in a study of human versus mouse CDR3 diversity and MHC coevolution. TCRdb's copy holds only in-frame clones and misses some; the assay was immunoSEQ multiplex PCR. The table records over 60,000 clones, 80% to 95% of them present only once. The sequencing input was naive CD4+ T cells from blood. The subset was: CD45RO-negative CD62L-positive naive CD4 T cells. These receptors all stem from a person between 25 and 70 years old in good health.

The chain couples TRBV5-1 to TRBJ2-5; 8 bases agree with TRBD2. The last part of the DNA fits TRBJ2-7 better; the J call may be wrong. Germline V gene data show CDR1 as SGHRS and CDR2 as YFSETQ. This CDR3 contains 15 residues. In nucleotides, the CDR3 is TGCGCCAGCAGCTCCTCGGGAGGGCCACAGAACGAGCAGTACTTC. It is translated as CASSSSGGPQNEQYF.

The rearrangement links TRBV5-1 to TRBJ2-5, with 9 bases lining up with TRBD1. Trimming at V came to 4 bases and at J to 2 bases, leaving 6 bases not matched to a gene. The length of the CDR3 is 15 residues. The germline V gene has CDR1 SGHRS and CDR2 YFSETQ. CDR3 DNA: TGCGCCAGCAGCCCAGTCGGGACAGGGCAAGAGACCCAGTACTTC. It yields the protein CASSPVGTGQETQYF.

The chain is built from TRBV6-1 and TRBJ1-5; D is unresolved. Trimming cost V 5 bases and J 6 bases, with 11 bases left between them. CDR3 length equals 13 residues. The germline gives CDR1 MNHNS, CDR2 SASEGT. The DNA of the CDR3 is TGTGCCAGCAGTTATCTCGGAGGTCAGCCCCAGCATTTT. Encoded protein: CASSYLGGQPQHF.

This rearrangement joins TRBV6-6 to TRBJ1-1; maybe TRBD1 (5 bases). Germline assignment: CDR1 MNHNY and CDR2 SVGAGI (reference sequence). The CDR3 consists of 14 residues. V lost 10 bases to trimming and J lost 5 bases, with 20 bases between them. The CDR3: CATHISGGGTEAFF. As DNA, the CDR3 is TGTGCCACCCACATTAGTGGGGGAGGTACTGAAGCTTTCTTT.

The chain links TRBV19 to TRBJ1-2; D gene uncertain. CDR1 is LNHDA and CDR2 is SQIVND in the germline V gene (reference sequence). V was cut by 3 bases and J by 4 bases, with 12 bases left in between. This CDR3 is 14 amino acids long. CDR3 in amino acids: CASSIPHGFYGYTF. DNA of the CDR3: TGTGCCAGTAGTATCCCTCATGGCTTCTATGGCTACACCTTC.

About this clone itself: The junction differs from germline at one of its ends, possibly a read error. The identical CDR3 is also encoded by other nucleotide sequences in the sample. The gene calls are TRBV29-1 and TRBJ1-1, with 9 bases aligning to TRBD1. CDR3 length: 14 residues. Looked up from germline, CDR1 is SQVTM and CDR2 is ANQGSEA. The CDR3 nucleotides read TGCAGCGTTGAATTACAGGGGGCCCGGACTGAGGCTTTCTTT. It specifies CSVELQGARTEAFF.

The chain recombines TRBV11-2 with TRBJ1-5, with D perhaps TRBD1 (6 bases). The CDR3 extends over 16 amino acids. The germline V gene encodes CDR1 SGHAT and CDR2 FQNNGV. Trimming took 5 bases from V and 0 from J, leaving 14 bases between them. CDR3 in amino acids: CASSPGHFYSNQPQHF. The CDR3 DNA sequence: TGTGCCAGCAGCCCGGGACATTTTTATAGCAATCAGCCCCAGCATTTT.

V and J are TRBV7-9 and TRBJ2-6; D gene ambiguous. Between the trimmed V and J ends, which lost 3 bases and 2 bases, there was a span of 2 bases. Germline assignment: CDR1 SEHNR and CDR2 FQNEAQ (reference sequence). The CDR3 covers 13 residues. CDR3 region: CASSFAGANVLTF. CDR3 coding DNA: TGTGCCAGCAGCTTCGCTGGGGCCAACGTCCTGACTTTC.

V and J are TRBV6-1 and TRBJ2-2; 7 nucleotides line up with TRBD2. The CDR3 runs to 15 residues. The V gene's germline CDR1 is MNHNS and CDR2 SASEGT. V was pared by 5 bases and J by 2 bases, with 5 bases of the junction left unmatched. The CDR3 protein is CASSTGTTNTGELFF. The CDR3 DNA follows: TGTGCCAGCAGTACCGGGACTACCAACACCGGGGAGCTGTTTTTT.

The chain combines TRBV13 with TRBJ2-5; 8 bases fit TRBD1. The V gene's germline CDR1 is PRHDT and CDR2 FYEKMQ (reference sequence). J was trimmed by 7 bases and V by 1 base; bases with no gene match: 11. The CDR3 has 16 residues. The CDR3 spells CASSLAGTGRLRTQYF. In DNA, the CDR3 is TGTGCCAGCAGCTTAGCCGGGACAGGTCGTCTGCGGACCCAGTACTTC.

The gene calls are TRBV30 and TRBJ2-3; no reliable D call. Trimming took 5 bases from V and 2 from J, leaving 11 bases between them. The CDR3 is 13 amino acids. The germline V gene encodes CDR1 GTSNPN and CDR2 SVGIG (reference sequence). The CDR3 protein is CAWGRSLTDTQYF. The DNA of the CDR3 is TGTGCCTGGGGGCGAAGTCTCACAGATACGCAGTATTTT.

This rearrangement joins TRBV7-3 to TRBJ2-5; a weak D match, TRBD2 (6 bases). The germline V and J ends were trimmed by 3 bases and 3 bases, with 8 bases remaining between them. Germline V gene lookup returns CDR1 SGHTA and CDR2 FQGTGA. This CDR3 spans 13 amino acids. Written as DNA, the CDR3 is TGTGCCAGCAGCTTCCGCGGGGAAGAGACCCAGTACTTC. Protein sequence: CASSFRGEETQYF.

The chain couples TRBV19 to TRBJ2-2; no definite D call. The V end lost 5 bases, the J end lost 4 bases, and 14 bases lay between the germline ends. In germline, CDR1 is LNHDA, CDR2 SQIVND (reference sequence). The CDR3 contains 15 residues. The CDR3 protein is CASSLGSVRTGELFF. CDR3 DNA sequence: TGTGCCAGTAGTCTCGGTTCGGTGCGCACCGGGGAGCTGTTTTTT.

The chain couples TRBV30 to TRBJ1-2; possible D gene TRBD1, 5 bases. Germline CDR1 and CDR2: GTSNPN and SVGIG (reference sequence). With 4 bases removed from V and 2 bases from J, the gap between germline ends came to 17 bases. The length of the CDR3 is 15 residues. CDR3 nucleotides: TGTGCCTGGAAGACCGCGACAGTAGGGAACTATGGCTACACCTTC. Its translation is CAWKTATVGNYGYTF.

There are a few counts of this clone. V usage is TRBV7-8 and J usage is TRBJ1-3; no definite D call. CDR1 is SGHVS, CDR2 FQNEAQ, per germline. The CDR3 has 14 residues. Between the trimmed V and J ends, which lost 0 bases and 2 bases, there was a span of 5 bases. The CDR3 sequence is CASSLARTGNTIYF. Here the CDR3 DNA reads TGTGCCAGCAGCTTAGCCAGGACTGGAAACACCATATATTTT.

This chain links TRBV30 with TRBJ2-7; 9 bases map to TRBD1. V gave up 2 bases and J gave up 0 bases; unmatched junction bases: 11. Germline CDR1 reads GTSNPN; CDR2 reads SVGIG (reference sequence). CDR3 size: 17 residues. CDR3 residues: CAWSSPRGQGSSYEQYF. The CDR3 DNA reads as TGTGCCTGGAGTAGCCCCCGCGGACAGGGGTCCTCCTACGAGCAGTACTTC. Drawing the rest from reference TRBV30 and TRBJ2-7, the complete variable domain is SQTIHQWPATLVQPVGSPLSLECTVEGTSNPNLYWYRQAAGRGLQLLFYSVGIGQISSEVPQNLSASRPQDRQFILSSKKLLLSDSGFYLCAWSSPRGQGSSYEQYFGPGTRLTVT.

The chain combines TRBV19 with TRBJ2-7, with 9 bases fitting TRBD2. V was pared by 3 bases and J by 6 bases, with 12 bases of the junction left unmatched. The V gene's germline CDR1 is LNHDA and CDR2 SQIVND (reference sequence). CDR3 size: 16 residues. The CDR3 is CASSIQSSGRPPEQYF. CDR3 nucleotides: TGTGCCAGTAGTATCCAGAGTAGCGGGAGACCCCCCGAGCAGTACTTC.